The 19 T cell receptor beta chains below were found in one sample sequenced in a study of shared clonotypes between healthy human individuals. Generated by immunoSEQ multiplex PCR, the TCRdb table keeps only in-frame clones and is missing some. This repertoire shows about 1 million clones, about three quarters found once; its top ten account for approximately 1.3%. What was sequenced was memory CD4+ T cells sorted from blood. Subset defined: CD45RA-negative fraction. These receptors were obtained from a man between 18 and 35 years old in good health.

The chain employs TRBV6-1 and TRBJ2-5, with a weak D call TRBD1 (6 bases). The germline gives CDR1 MNHNS, CDR2 SASEGT. This CDR3 has 13 residues. Trimming pared 11 bases from V and 4 bases from J, leaving 17 bases between. CDR3 coding DNA: TGTGCCGTCAGATCACAGGGACGAGAGACCCAGTACTTC. This encodes CAVRSQGRETQYF.

V and J are TRBV20-1 and TRBJ1-2, with D uncertain. CDR1 is DFQATT and CDR2 is SNEGSKA in the germline V gene (reference sequence). V lost 6 bases, J lost 2 bases, and 7 bases lay in between. The CDR3 is 11 residues long. The DNA for the CDR3 is TGCAGTGCCGTAACGAACTATGGCTACACCTTC. The encoded protein is CSAVTNYGYTF.

The chain is built from TRBV2 and TRBJ1-2, with D perhaps matching TRBD1 (6 bases). Looked up from germline, CDR1 is SNHLY and CDR2 is FYNNEI. Trimming cost V 6 bases and J 4 bases, with 12 bases left between them. The CDR3 contains 13 residues. The CDR3 nucleotides read TGTGCCAGCAGGAGGGGGGGCCGCTATGGCTACACCTTC. It specifies CASRRGGRYGYTF.

As to this clone: The same CDR3 arises from other DNA sequences in this sample as well. This chain joins TRBV7-3 and TRBJ2-3; 7 positions agree with TRBD2. This CDR3 contains 14 residues. Germline trimming cut 5 bases from V and 3 bases from J; bases unmatched to any gene: 5. Germline CDR1 and CDR2: SGHTA and FQGTGA. CDR3 nucleotide sequence: TGTGCCAGCAGCCCTGGACTAGAAACAGATACGCAGTATTTT. Amino acid sequence: CASSPGLETDTQYF.

The chain is built from TRBV5-4 and TRBJ2-5, with TRBD1 matching over 9 bases. J was trimmed by 1 base and V by 3 bases; bases with no gene match: 7. Germline V gene data show CDR1 as SGHNT and CDR2 as YYREEE (reference sequence). CDR3 length: 16 amino acids. CDR3 nucleotides: TGTGCCAGCAGCTCTAGCCGGGACAGGGTCCAAGAGACCCAGTACTTC. Translation: CASSSSRDRVQETQYF. Using reference TRBV5-4 and TRBJ2-5 for the parts outside the CDR3, the full variable domain is ETGVTQSPTHLIKTRGQQVTLRCSSQSGHNTVSWYQQALGQGPQFIFQYYREEENGRGNFPPRFSGLQFPNYSSELNVNALELDDSALYLCASSSSRDRVQETQYFGPGTRLLVL.

V gene TRBV27 combines with J gene TRBJ1-1; D is unresolved. Trimming removed 7 bases from V and 7 bases from J, with 10 bases in between. The CDR3 runs 11 residues. The germline V gene has CDR1 MNHEY and CDR2 SMNVEV (reference sequence). The CDR3 spells CASTSKHEAFF. The DNA of the CDR3 is TGTGCCAGCACTTCAAAGCATGAAGCTTTCTTT.

This chain uses TRBV28 with TRBJ2-6; 7 bases are shared with TRBD1. J lost 4 bases, V lost 4 bases, and 4 bases had no gene match. The CDR3 sequence is 15 residues long. From germline, CDR1 is MDHEN and CDR2 SYDVKM. The CDR3 region is CASSSTGAGANVLTF. The CDR3 nucleotides are TGTGCCAGCAGTTCCACAGGGGCCGGGGCCAACGTCCTGACTTTC.

This chain links TRBV6-1 with TRBJ2-2; D unresolved. The CDR3 runs 12 residues. The V and J ends lost 6 bases and 5 bases respectively, with 7 bases between them. Germline CDR1 reads MNHNS; CDR2 reads SASEGT. The CDR3 is CASRSWTGELFF. The CDR3 DNA follows: TGTGCCAGCAGAAGTTGGACCGGGGAGCTGTTTTTT.

The genes are TRBV2 and TRBJ2-3; no definite D call. V was trimmed by 2 bases and J by 0 bases, leaving 9 bases between them. The CDR3 has 15 residues. Germline assignment: CDR1 SNHLY and CDR2 FYNNEI. DNA of the CDR3: TGTGCCAGCAGTGAACGAGGTAGAAGCACAGATACGCAGTATTTT. Translated, it gives CASSERGRSTDTQYF.

This clone occurred a few times. V usage is TRBV5-5 and J usage is TRBJ2-7; 7 bases align to TRBD1. Germline V gene sequence: CDR1 SGHKS, CDR2 YYEKEE (reference sequence). The J segment lost 7 bases and the V segment lost 5 bases, leaving 3 bases of the junction unmatched. The CDR3 covers 11 residues. CDR3 protein: CASRQTGEQYF. Written as DNA, the CDR3 is TGTGCCAGCAGGCAGACAGGGGAGCAGTACTTC.

The gene calls are TRBV20-1 and TRBJ2-1; D remains ambiguous. Germline CDR1 and CDR2: DFQATT and SNEGSKA (reference sequence). Trimming took 3 bases from V and 13 from J, leaving 13 bases between them. The CDR3 has 11 residues. The CDR3 nucleotides read TGCAGTGCTAGCCCCTCGGCTTCCCAGTTCTTC. Encoded protein: CSASPSASQFF.

This clone was detected once. This chain connects TRBV2 to TRBJ2-4; D is perhaps TRBD2 (6 bases). Trimming took 1 base from V and 5 from J, leaving 6 bases between them. The CDR3 consists of 13 residues. CDR1 is SNHLY and CDR2 is FYNNEI in the germline V gene. CDR3 bases: TGTGCCAGCAGTGAAGAGCGGGAAAACATTCAGTACTTC. This encodes CASSEERENIQYF. Full variable domain (missing parts from reference TRBV2 and TRBJ2-4): EPEVTQTPSHQVTQMGQEVILRCVPISNHLYFYWYRQILGQKVEFLVSFYNNEISEKSEIFDDQFSVERPDGSNFTLKIRSTKLEDSAMYFCASSEERENIQYFGAGTRLSVL.

V and J are TRBV21-1 and TRBJ1-5; the D call TRBD1 from the table was never checked on the DNA. TRBV21-1 has pseudogene status. The CDR3 loop spans 18 amino acids. DNA for the CDR3: TGTGCCAGCAGCAAAGGAGACAGGGCCCTCAAGGGCAATCAGCCCCAGCATTTT. Translation: CASSKGDRALKGNQPQHF.

This chain connects TRBV7-2 to TRBJ1-1; D ambiguous. From germline, CDR1 is SGHTA and CDR2 FQGNSA. Trimming removed 6 bases at V and 7 bases at J, with 18 bases between. The CDR3 is 14 amino acids. In DNA form, the CDR3 reads TGTGCCAGCAGTCATAAGGGAAGCGGAGTTGAAGCTTTCTTT. Translating gives CASSHKGSGVEAFF.

V usage is TRBV4-1 and J usage is TRBJ2-3; D unresolved. This CDR3 spans 12 amino acids. From germline, CDR1 is MGHRA and CDR2 YSYEKL. V lost 1 base, J lost 3 bases, and 2 bases lay in between. The CDR3 protein is CASSQVTDTQYF. CDR3 nucleotides: TGCGCCAGCAGCCAAGTTACAGATACGCAGTATTTT.

V gene TRBV6-6 combines with J gene TRBJ1-5; possible D gene TRBD1, 6 bases. The CDR3 totals 12 residues. CDR1 and CDR2 (germline): MNHNY, SVGAGI (reference sequence). Trimming took off 7 bases at V and 8 bases at J, with 12 bases between the two ends. This chain's CDR3 is CASTRPGEPQHF. The CDR3 DNA reads as TGTGCCAGCACCCGGCCAGGGGAGCCCCAGCATTTT.

The chain joins TRBV18 to TRBJ2-7; 7 bases fit TRBD2. With 4 bases clipped from V and 7 bases from J, the junction kept 10 bases outside the gene matches. The length of the CDR3 is 14 residues. Germline assignment: CDR1 KGHSH and CDR2 LQKENI. In nucleotides, the CDR3 is TGTGCCAGCTCACGGGGGAGCGGGGAAGTTGAGCAGTACTTC. Translated: CASSRGSGEVEQYF.

This chain joins TRBV9 and TRBJ1-1, with D tentatively TRBD1 (5 bases). The CDR3 is 13 residues long. V lost 5 bases, J lost 3 bases, and 11 bases lay in between. Germline assignment: CDR1 SGDLS and CDR2 YYNGEE. This chain's CDR3 is CASSFGGYTEAFF. For the CDR3, the DNA is TGTGCCAGCAGTTTTGGGGGTTACACTGAAGCTTTCTTT.

This chain joins TRBV6-5 and TRBJ1-5; TRBD1 agrees at 11 bases. J lost 6 bases, V lost 4 bases, and 5 bases had no gene match. The CDR3 consists of 15 residues. CDR1 is MNHEY, CDR2 SVGAGI, per germline. CDR3 protein: CASSFSGTGGQPQHF. The CDR3 DNA is TGTGCCAGCAGTTTTTCCGGGACAGGGGGTCAGCCCCAGCATTTT.